This TCR beta chain emerged from a study of CD8 T cells in ankylosing spondylitis. This clonotype showed up just a few times. One entry per CDR3 protein results from TCRdb running MiXCR on the 5' RACE reads. The sample carries more than 95,000 distinct CDR3 sequences, about 8.3% recorded once. Unmatched junction bases numbered 5, after V lost 7 bases and J lost 6 bases. This CDR3 has 13 amino acids. The receptor comes from a male donor with ankylosing spondylitis or in good health (not recorded which). The sample taken for sequencing was blood, either unsorted or a sorted T cell fraction (not recorded which). This chain links TRBV12-3 or TRBV12-4 with TRBJ1-2; TRBD1 aligns across 10 bases. In DNA form, the CDR3 reads TGTGCCAGCAACTCCGGGACAGGGGATGGCTACACCTTC. Translating gives CASNSGTGDGYTF.